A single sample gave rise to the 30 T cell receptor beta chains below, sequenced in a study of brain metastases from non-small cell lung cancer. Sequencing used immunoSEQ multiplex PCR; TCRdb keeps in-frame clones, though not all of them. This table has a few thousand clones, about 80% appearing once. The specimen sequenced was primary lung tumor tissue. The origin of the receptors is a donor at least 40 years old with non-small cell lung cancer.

The CDR3 region is CATDGQLHNSPLHF. Written as DNA, the CDR3 is TGTGCCACCGACGGACAGCTACATAATTCACCCCTCCACTTT. The V gene is TRBV24-1, the J gene TRBJ1-6; perhaps TRBD1 as D (6 bases). V dropped 9 bases and J dropped 5 bases, with 13 bases sitting between them. Germline loops: CDR1 KGHDR, CDR2 SFDVKD. The CDR3 has 14 amino acids.

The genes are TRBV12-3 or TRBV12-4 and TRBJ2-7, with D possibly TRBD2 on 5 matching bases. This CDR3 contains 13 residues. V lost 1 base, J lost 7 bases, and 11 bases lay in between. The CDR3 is CASSLGGSGEQYF. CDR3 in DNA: TGTGCCAGCAGTTTAGGCGGGTCTGGGGAGCAGTACTTC.

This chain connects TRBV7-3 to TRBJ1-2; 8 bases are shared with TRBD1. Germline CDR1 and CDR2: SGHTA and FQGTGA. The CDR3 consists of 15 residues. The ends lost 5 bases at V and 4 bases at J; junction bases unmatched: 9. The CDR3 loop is CASSPSGTGAYGYTF. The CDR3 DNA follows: TGTGCCAGCAGCCCAAGCGGGACAGGTGCCTATGGCTACACCTTC.

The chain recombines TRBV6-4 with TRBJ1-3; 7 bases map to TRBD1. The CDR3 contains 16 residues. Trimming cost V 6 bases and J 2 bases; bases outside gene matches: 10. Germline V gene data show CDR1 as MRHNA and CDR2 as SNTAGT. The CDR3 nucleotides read TGTGCCAGCAGGACAGGGAGGGAAATAGCTGGAAACACCATATATTTT. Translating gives CASRTGREIAGNTIYF.

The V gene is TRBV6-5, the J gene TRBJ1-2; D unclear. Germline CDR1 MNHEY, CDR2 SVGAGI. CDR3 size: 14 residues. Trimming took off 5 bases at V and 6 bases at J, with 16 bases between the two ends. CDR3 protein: CASSPLRGFDGYTF. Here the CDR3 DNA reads TGTGCCAGCAGTCCCCTGAGAGGGTTTGATGGCTACACCTTC.

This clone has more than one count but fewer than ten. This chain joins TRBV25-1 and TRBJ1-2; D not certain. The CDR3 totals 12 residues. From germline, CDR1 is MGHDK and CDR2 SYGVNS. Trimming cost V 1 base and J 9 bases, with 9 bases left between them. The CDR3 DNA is TGTGCCAGCAGTGAATCTCTGTCACGCTACACCTTC. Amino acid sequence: CASSESLSRYTF.

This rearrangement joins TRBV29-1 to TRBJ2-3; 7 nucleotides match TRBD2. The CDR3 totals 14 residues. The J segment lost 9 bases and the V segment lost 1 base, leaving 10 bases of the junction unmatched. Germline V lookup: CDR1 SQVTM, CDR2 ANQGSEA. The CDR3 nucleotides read TGCAGCGTTGAAGGGGGGGGTGTAAGAAGGACGCAGTATTTT. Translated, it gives CSVEGGGVRRTQYF.

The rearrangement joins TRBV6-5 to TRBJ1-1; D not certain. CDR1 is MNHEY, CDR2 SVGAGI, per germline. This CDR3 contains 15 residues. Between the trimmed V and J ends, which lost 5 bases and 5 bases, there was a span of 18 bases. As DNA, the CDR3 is TGTGCCAGCAGTCATTGGCCTTATTCGAATACTGAAGCTTTCTTT. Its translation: CASSHWPYSNTEAFF.

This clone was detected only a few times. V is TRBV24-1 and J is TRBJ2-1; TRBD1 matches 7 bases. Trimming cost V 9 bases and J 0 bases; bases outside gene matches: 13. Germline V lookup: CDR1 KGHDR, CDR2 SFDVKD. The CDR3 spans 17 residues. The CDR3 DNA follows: TGTGCCACCCTCAGAACGCCGGGACAGAGCTCCTACAATGAGCAGTTCTTC. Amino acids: CATLRTPGQSSYNEQFF.

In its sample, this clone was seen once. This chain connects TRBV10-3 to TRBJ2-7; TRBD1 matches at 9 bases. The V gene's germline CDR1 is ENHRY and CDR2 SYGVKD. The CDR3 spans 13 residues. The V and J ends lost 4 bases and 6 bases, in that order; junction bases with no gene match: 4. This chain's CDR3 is CAISAVQGAEQYV. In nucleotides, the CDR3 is TGTGCCATCAGTGCCGTACAGGGGGCCGAGCAGTACGTC.

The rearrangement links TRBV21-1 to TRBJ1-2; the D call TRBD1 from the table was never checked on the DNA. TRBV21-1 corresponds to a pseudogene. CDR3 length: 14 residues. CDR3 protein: CASSKVQGNYGYTF. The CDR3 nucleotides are TGTGCCAGCAGCAAAGTACAGGGCAACTATGGCTACACCTTC.

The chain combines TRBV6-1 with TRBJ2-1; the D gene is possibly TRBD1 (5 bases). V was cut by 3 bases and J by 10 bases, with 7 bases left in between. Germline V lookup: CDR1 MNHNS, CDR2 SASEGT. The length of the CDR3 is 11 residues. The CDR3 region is CASSDHREQFF. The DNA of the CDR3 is TGTGCCAGCAGTGACCACAGGGAGCAGTTCTTC.

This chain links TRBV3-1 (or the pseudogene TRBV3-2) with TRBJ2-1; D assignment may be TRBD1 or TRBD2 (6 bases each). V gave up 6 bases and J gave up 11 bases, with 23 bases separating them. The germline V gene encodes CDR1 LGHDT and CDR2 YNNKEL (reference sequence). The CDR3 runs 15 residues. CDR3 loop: CASSPDRFGGYKQFF. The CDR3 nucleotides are TGTGCCAGCAGTCCCGACAGGTTTGGGGGGTATAAGCAGTTCTTC.

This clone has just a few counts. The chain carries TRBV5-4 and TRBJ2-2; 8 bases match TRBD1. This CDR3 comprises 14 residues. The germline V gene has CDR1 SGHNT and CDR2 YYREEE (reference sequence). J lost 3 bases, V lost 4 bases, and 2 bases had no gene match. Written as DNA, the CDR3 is TGTGCCAGCAGCCAGGGACAGGACACCGGGGAGCTGTTTTTT. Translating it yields CASSQGQDTGELFF. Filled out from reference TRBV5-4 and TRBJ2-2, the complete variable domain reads ETGVTQSPTHLIKTRGQQVTLRCSSQSGHNTVSWYQQALGQGPQFIFQYYREEENGRGNFPPRFSGLQFPNYSSELNVNALELDDSALYLCASSQGQDTGELFFGEGSRLTVL.

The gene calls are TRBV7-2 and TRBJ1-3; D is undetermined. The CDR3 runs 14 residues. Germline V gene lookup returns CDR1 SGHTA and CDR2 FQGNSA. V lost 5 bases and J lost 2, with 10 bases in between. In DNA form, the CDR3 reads TGTGCCAGCAGCCTATGGACGCCTGGAAACACCATATATTTT. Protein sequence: CASSLWTPGNTIYF. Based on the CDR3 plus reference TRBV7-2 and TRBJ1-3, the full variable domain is GAGVSQSPSNKVTEKGKDVELRCDPISGHTALYWYRQSLGQGLEFLIYFQGNSAPDKSGLPSDRFSAERTGGSVSTLTIQRTQQEDSAVYLCASSLWTPGNTIYFGEGSWLTVV.

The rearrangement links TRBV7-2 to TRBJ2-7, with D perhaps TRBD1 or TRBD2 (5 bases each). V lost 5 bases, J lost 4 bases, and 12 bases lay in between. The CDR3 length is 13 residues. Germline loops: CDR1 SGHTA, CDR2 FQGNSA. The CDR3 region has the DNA TGTGCCAGCAGCCCTACGAGGGGTTACGAGCAGTACTTC. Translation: CASSPTRGYEQYF.

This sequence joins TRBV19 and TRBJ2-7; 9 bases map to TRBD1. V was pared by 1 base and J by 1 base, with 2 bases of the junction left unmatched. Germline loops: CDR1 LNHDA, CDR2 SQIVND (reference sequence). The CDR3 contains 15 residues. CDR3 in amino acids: CASSIVGTGSYEQYF. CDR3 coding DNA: TGTGCCAGTAGTATAGTTGGGACAGGGTCCTACGAGCAGTACTTC.

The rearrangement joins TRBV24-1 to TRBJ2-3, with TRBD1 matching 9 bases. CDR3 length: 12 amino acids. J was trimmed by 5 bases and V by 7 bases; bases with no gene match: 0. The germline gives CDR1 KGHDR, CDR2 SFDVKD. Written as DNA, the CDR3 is TGTGCCACCAGGGGACAGGGAGATACGCAGTATTTT. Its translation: CATRGQGDTQYF.

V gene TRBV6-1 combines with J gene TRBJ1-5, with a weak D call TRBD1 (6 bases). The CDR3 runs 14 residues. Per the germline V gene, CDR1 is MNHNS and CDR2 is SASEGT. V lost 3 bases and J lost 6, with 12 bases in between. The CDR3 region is CASSEYRVGQPQHF. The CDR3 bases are TGTGCCAGCAGTGAGTACAGGGTGGGTCAGCCCCAGCATTTT.

CDR3 nucleotide sequence: TGTGCCAGCACTTCAGCGGGGGGGCGAACCGGGGAGCTGTTTTTT. Translated, it gives CASTSAGGRTGELFF. V and J are TRBV3-1 (or the pseudogene TRBV3-2) and TRBJ2-2; TRBD2 aligns across 10 bases. Germline CDR1 and CDR2: LGHDT and YNNKEL (reference sequence). Trimming took 7 bases from V and 5 from J; bases not matched to a gene: 7. This CDR3 is 15 amino acids long.

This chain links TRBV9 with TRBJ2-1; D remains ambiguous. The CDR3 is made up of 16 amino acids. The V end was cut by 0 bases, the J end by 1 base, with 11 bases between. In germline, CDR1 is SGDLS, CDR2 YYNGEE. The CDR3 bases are TGTGCCAGCAGCGTAGGGGGTCACGTATCCTACAATGAGCAGTTCTTC. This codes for CASSVGGHVSYNEQFF.

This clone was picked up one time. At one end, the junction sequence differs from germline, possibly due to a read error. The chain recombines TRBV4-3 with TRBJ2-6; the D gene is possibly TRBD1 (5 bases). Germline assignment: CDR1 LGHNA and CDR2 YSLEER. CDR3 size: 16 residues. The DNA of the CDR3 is TGCGCTAGCAGCTGGGGCCCGAGGTCTGGGGCCAACGTCCTGACTTTC. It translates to CASSWGPRSGANVLTF.

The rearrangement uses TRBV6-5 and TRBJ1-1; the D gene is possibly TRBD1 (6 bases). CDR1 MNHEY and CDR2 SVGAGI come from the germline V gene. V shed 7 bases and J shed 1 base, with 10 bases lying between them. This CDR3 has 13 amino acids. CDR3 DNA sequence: TGTGCCAGCATTGGACAGCCGAACACTGAAGCTTTCTTT. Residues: CASIGQPNTEAFF.

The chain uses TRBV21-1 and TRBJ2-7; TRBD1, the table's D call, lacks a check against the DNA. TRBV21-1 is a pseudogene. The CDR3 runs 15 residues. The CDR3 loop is CASSKGTGCSYEQYV. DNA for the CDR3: TGTGCCAGCAGCAAAGGTACAGGGTGTAGTTACGAGCAGTACGTC.

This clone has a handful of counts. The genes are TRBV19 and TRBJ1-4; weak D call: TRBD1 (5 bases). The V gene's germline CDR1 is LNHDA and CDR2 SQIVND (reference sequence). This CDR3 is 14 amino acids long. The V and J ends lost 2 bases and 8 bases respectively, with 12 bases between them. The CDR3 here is CASSIRQGLEKLFF. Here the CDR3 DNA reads TGTGCCAGTAGTATACGGCAGGGTCTCGAAAAACTGTTTTTT.

The CDR3 here is CASSLSSNTGELFF. The CDR3 DNA sequence: TGTGCCAGCAGCTTATCCTCTAACACCGGGGAGCTGTTTTTT. This sequence joins TRBV7-3 and TRBJ2-2; D not certain. Germline CDR1 and CDR2: SGHTA and FQGTGA. The CDR3 runs 14 residues. The ends were cut back, 2 bases at V and 2 bases at J, with 6 bases in the middle.

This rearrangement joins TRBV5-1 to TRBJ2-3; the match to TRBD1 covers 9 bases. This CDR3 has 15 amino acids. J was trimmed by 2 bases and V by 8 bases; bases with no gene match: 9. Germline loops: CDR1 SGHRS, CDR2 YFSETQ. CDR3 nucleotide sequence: TGCGCCAGTTGGGCCGGGACAGGGCACACAGATACGCAGTATTTT. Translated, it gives CASWAGTGHTDTQYF.

CDR3 sequence reads: CASSVGGNWANVLTF. Written as DNA, the CDR3 is TGTGCCAGCAGCGTAGGAGGTAATTGGGCCAACGTCCTGACTTTC. V gene TRBV9 combines with J gene TRBJ2-6; no reliable D call. The CDR3 is 15 residues long. Germline lookup yields CDR1 SGDLS and CDR2 YYNGEE. The ends were cut back, 0 bases at V and 5 bases at J, with 9 bases in the middle.

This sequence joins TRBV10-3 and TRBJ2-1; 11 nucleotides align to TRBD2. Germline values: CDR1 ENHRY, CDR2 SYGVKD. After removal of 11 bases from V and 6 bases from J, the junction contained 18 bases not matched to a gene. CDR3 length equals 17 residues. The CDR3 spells CAALGLAGGLGVNEQFF. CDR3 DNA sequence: TGTGCCGCCCTGGGGCTAGCGGGGGGCCTCGGGGTCAATGAGCAGTTCTTC.

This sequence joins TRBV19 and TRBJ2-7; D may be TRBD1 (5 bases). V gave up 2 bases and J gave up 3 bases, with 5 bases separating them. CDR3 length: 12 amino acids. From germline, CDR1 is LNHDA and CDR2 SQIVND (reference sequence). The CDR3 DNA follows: TGTGCCAGTAGTATACAGGGCTACGAGCAGTACTTC. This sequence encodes CASSIQGYEQYF.